This T cell receptor beta chain comes out of a study of blood T cell repertoires in COVID-19. The wider study: PBMCs, B-cell-depleted T cells, or T cells provided the cDNA or gDNA that made up the material.

The V end lost 4 bases, the J end lost 2 bases, and 11 bases lay between the germline ends. Germline values: CDR1 GTSNPN, CDR2 SVGIG (reference sequence). CDR3 length equals 13 residues. Produced via immunoSEQ multiplex PCR; TCRdb's table is partial and in-frame only. The sample consists of about 80,000 clones, approximately 76% of them appearing once. Sequences were obtained from peripheral blood. The receptor was isolated from a man aged 65 to 85 with active or convalescent COVID-19. The genes are TRBV30 and TRBJ1-2; D not resolved. The CDR3 loop reads CAWNTRQNYGYTF. CDR3 DNA: TGTGCCTGGAATACCAGGCAAAACTATGGCTACACCTTC.